The T cell receptor (beta chain) described here comes from a study of identical twins. This clonotype came up many times. Its antigen is unidentified. Study-wide points: Zero-insertion analyses could be partly confounded by invariant MAIT and iNKT cells. Fewer insertions were carried by abundant cord blood beta clonotypes, but none was seen in memory repertoires.

The trim removed 2 bases at V and 3 bases at J, leaving 2 bases unmatched. The CDR3 contains 15 residues. The germline CDR1 and CDR2 sequences are GTSNPN and SVGIG (reference sequence). TCRdb called the 5' RACE reads again in MiXCR, with one record for every CDR3 protein. The sample records 300,000 or so distinct CDR3 sequences, more than 8% being singletons. Separately, the same data were catalogued under a study of yellow fever vaccine responses in identical twins.

The chain recombines TRBV30 with TRBJ2-2, with 11 bases that match TRBD2. The TCR sequence derives from a woman younger than 35 in good health. Sequenced sample: CD8+ T cells sorted from blood. The CDR3 bases are TGTGCCTGGAGTAGGACTAGCGGGCACACCGGGGAGCTGTTTTTT. The encoded protein is CAWSRTSGHTGELFF. The complete variable domain, with remaining parts taken from reference TRBV30 and TRBJ2-2, reads SQTIHQWPATLVQPVGSPLSLECTVEGTSNPNLYWYRQAAGRGLQLLFYSVGIGQISSEVPQNLSASRPQDRQFILSSKKLLLSDSGFYLCAWSRTSGHTGELFFGEGSRLTVL.